The T cell receptor beta chain described here comes from a study of beta chain features in type 1 diabetes. Every isolated RNA sample was fully reverse transcribed, so sequencing captured expressed TCRB transcripts. Using immunoSEQ multiplex PCR, the repertoire was profiled, and TCRdb retains in-frame clones only, with some absent. The profile shows fewer than 400,000 clones, roughly 8% of them singletons. The CDR3 is 16 residues long. Trimming cost V 3 bases and J 6 bases, with 18 bases left between them. Germline-derived CDR1 and CDR2 are SGHDT and YYEEEE. Every participating donor gave one draw, a heparinised blood sample averaging around 100 mL.

Source material: central memory CD4+ T cells from blood. The V and J genes are TRBV5-6 and TRBJ1-4, with D possibly being TRBD1 (6 bases). The receptor was isolated from a woman younger than 30 in good health. CDR3 protein: CASSSGNRVGDEKLFF. The CDR3 nucleotides read TGTGCCAGCAGCTCGGGGAACAGGGTCGGGGATGAAAAACTGTTTTTT.